Presented here are 21 T cell receptor beta chains from one specimen sequenced in a study of T cells in Graves' hyperthyroidism and ophthalmopathy. RNA transcripts provided the source from which TCR beta CDR3 regions were amplified. Researchers ran a first-round RT-PCR on the TCR CDR3 using the HTBI primer set. TCRdb re-called the multiplex PCR reads through MiXCR, storing one row per CDR3 protein. This table holds 550,000 to 700,000 distinct CDR3 sequences, approximately 14% found once. The sequenced sample was blood. The receptors stem from a woman in her thirties or forties with Graves' ophthalmopathy.

This clonotype occurred many times. The chain combines TRBV6-1 with TRBJ1-2; 9 nucleotides match TRBD1. The length of the CDR3 is 14 residues. The V gene's germline CDR1 is MNHNS and CDR2 SASEGT. Losses at the gene ends were 6 bases for V and 5 bases for J; bases not matched to a gene: 7. In nucleotides, the CDR3 is TGTGCCAGCAGCCGCCGGACAGGGGTTTATGGCTACACCTTC. Protein: CASSRRTGVYGYTF.

This clonotype was observed many times. This chain joins TRBV28 and TRBJ1-5; 7 positions agree with TRBD1. The junction had 9 bases not matched to a gene; V was cut back by 5 bases and J by 2 bases. CDR3 length: 16 amino acids. CDR1 is MDHEN, CDR2 SYDVKM, per germline. The CDR3 is CASSASPGGGNQPQHF. The CDR3 nucleotides read TGTGCCAGCAGTGCTAGCCCAGGGGGGGGCAATCAGCCCCAGCATTTT.

This clonotype was seen ten or more times. The chain combines TRBV11-2 with TRBJ1-1; D gene ambiguous. The V end was cut by 5 bases, the J end by 8 bases, with 12 bases between. The CDR3 loop spans 12 amino acids. Germline lookup yields CDR1 SGHAT and CDR2 FQNNGV. This CDR3 reads CASSPPSVEAFF. The CDR3 DNA sequence: TGTGCCAGCAGCCCCCCTTCAGTCGAAGCTTTCTTT.

This clonotype was detected ten times or more. This rearrangement joins TRBV6-2 or TRBV6-3 to TRBJ2-7; 14 bases align to TRBD2. The trim removed 5 bases at V and 7 bases at J, leaving 10 bases unmatched. Germline V gene lookup returns CDR1 MNHEY and CDR2 SVGEGT. The CDR3 totals 16 residues. The CDR3 loop reads CASSHQPGLAGEEQYF. The CDR3 DNA is TGTGCCAGCAGTCATCAACCGGGACTAGCGGGAGAAGAGCAGTACTTC.

This clonotype has at least ten counts. This chain uses TRBV28 with TRBJ2-5; D uncertain. The germline gives CDR1 MDHEN, CDR2 SYDVKM. Trimming left V 4 bases short and J 0 bases short, with 6 bases between. This CDR3 is 13 amino acids long. The CDR3 DNA reads as TGTGCCAGCAGTTCCCGACACCAAGAGACCCAGTACTTC. Its translation: CASSSRHQETQYF.

This clonotype was found many times. The genes are TRBV24-1 and TRBJ2-7, with TRBD2 as a possible D gene (5 bases). This CDR3 has 12 residues. V lost 2 bases to trimming and J lost 9 bases, with 10 bases between them. CDR1 KGHDR and CDR2 SFDVKD come from the germline V gene. CDR3 region: CATSDYGGGQYF. The CDR3 bases are TGTGCCACCAGTGATTACGGCGGAGGGCAGTACTTC.

This clonotype was seen many times. The V and J genes are TRBV27 and TRBJ2-7, with D possibly called TRBD1 or TRBD2 (5 bases each). The germline CDR1 and CDR2 sequences are MNHEY and SMNVEV (reference sequence). This CDR3 is 15 amino acids long. The V gene lost 2 bases and the J gene lost 2 bases, with 13 bases spanning the gap. The chain's CDR3 is CASSLGWGTPYEQYF. CDR3 coding DNA: TGTGCCAGCAGTTTAGGTTGGGGGACCCCCTACGAGCAGTACTTC.

The sample holds many counts of this clonotype. This chain uses TRBV11-2 with TRBJ1-1; 12 bases align to TRBD1. The V segment lost 5 bases and the J segment 11 bases; nucleotides outside the gene matches: 9. The CDR3 is 14 residues long. Germline lookup yields CDR1 SGHAT and CDR2 FQNNGV. The CDR3 region is CASSKPGQGAGAFF. CDR3 coding DNA: TGTGCCAGCAGCAAACCGGGACAGGGGGCAGGGGCTTTCTTT.

This clonotype occurred a few times. The V gene is TRBV7-2, the J gene TRBJ1-5, with D hard to call. Trimming shortened V by 4 bases and J by 7 bases, and 11 bases separated the two germline ends. This CDR3 contains 13 residues. Germline loops: CDR1 SGHTA, CDR2 FQGNSA. The CDR3 protein is CASSSGRRQPQHF. The CDR3 DNA reads TGTGCCAGCAGCTCTGGACGACGACAGCCCCAGCATTTT.

This clonotype was detected many times. The V gene is TRBV24-1, the J gene TRBJ2-2; no clear D gene. The V end was cut by 4 bases, the J end by 0 bases, with 2 bases between. CDR1 KGHDR and CDR2 SFDVKD come from the germline V gene. The CDR3 has 13 amino acids. CDR3 sequence (DNA): TGTGCCACCAGTGACACGAACACCGGGGAGCTGTTTTTT. This gives the protein CATSDTNTGELFF.

In its sample, this clonotype was seen many times. The chain is built from TRBV9 and TRBJ1-1; D is ambiguous. The CDR3 contains 14 residues. Germline V lookup: CDR1 SGDLS, CDR2 YYNGEE. Trimming took 4 bases from V and 0 from J, leaving 10 bases between them. CDR3 protein: CASSRRELNTEAFF. The CDR3, as DNA: TGTGCCAGCAGCCGTCGGGAGCTGAACACTGAAGCTTTCTTT.

In its sample, this clonotype was seen many times. The chain couples TRBV15 to TRBJ2-3; D possibly corresponds to TRBD1 (5 bases). The CDR3 is made up of 15 amino acids. Between the trimmed V and J ends, which lost 5 bases and 0 bases, there was a span of 12 bases. Germline CDR1 LNHNV, CDR2 YYDKDF (reference sequence). CDR3: CATSLWGDSTDTQYF. CDR3 coding DNA: TGTGCCACCAGCCTCTGGGGCGATAGCACAGATACGCAGTATTTT.

In its sample, this clonotype was seen many times. The J gene is TRBJ2-7, the V gene TRBV20-1; 15 positions agree with TRBD2. V shed 3 bases, J shed 4 bases, and the junction held 13 bases outside the gene matches. CDR1 is DFQATT, CDR2 SNEGSKA, per germline (reference sequence). The CDR3 loop spans 18 amino acids. CDR3 sequence reads: CSARAGLAGGPVLYEQYF. The CDR3 coding sequence is TGCAGTGCTAGGGCCGGACTAGCGGGAGGGCCGGTGTTGTACGAGCAGTACTTC.

In this sample, this clonotype turned up many times. This chain uses TRBV6-1 with TRBJ2-7; TRBD1 agrees at 9 bases. The germline CDR1 and CDR2 sequences are MNHNS and SASEGT. Trimming at V came to 6 bases and at J to 6 bases, leaving 9 bases not matched to a gene. The CDR3 is 14 amino acids. The CDR3 sequence: CASSRPGQGGEQYF. CDR3 nucleotide sequence: TGTGCCAGCAGCCGACCGGGACAGGGAGGCGAGCAGTACTTC.

This clonotype was seen repeatedly, ten times or more. J is TRBJ2-5 and V is TRBV9; D gene unclear. This CDR3 is 14 amino acids long. V lost 4 bases and J lost 2, with 12 bases in between. Germline-derived CDR1 and CDR2 are SGDLS and YYNGEE. The CDR3 DNA follows: TGTGCCAGCAGCCTAGATACAAGACAAGAGACCCAGTACTTC. Its translation: CASSLDTRQETQYF. The variable domain in full, with the rest retrieved from reference TRBV9 and TRBJ2-5, is DSGVTQTPKHLITATGQRVTLRCSPRSGDLSVYWYQQSLDQGLQFLIQYYNGEERAKGNILERFSAQQFPDLHSELNLSSLELGDSALYFCASSLDTRQETQYFGPGTRLLVL.

This clonotype has only a few counts. The chain uses TRBV11-1 and TRBJ2-2; 8 nucleotides line up with TRBD2. Germline loops: CDR1 SGHAT, CDR2 FQDESV (reference sequence). V lost 4 bases, J lost 4 bases, and 8 bases stayed unmatched. The CDR3 extends over 16 amino acids. The CDR3 is CASSSREGGSTGELFF. The CDR3 coding sequence is TGTGCCAGCAGCTCTCGGGAGGGGGGGAGCACCGGGGAGCTGTTTTTT.

This clonotype was counted at least ten times. This chain uses TRBV5-1 with TRBJ2-5; maybe TRBD2 (6 bases). This CDR3 has 15 amino acids. The V gene lost 0 bases and the J gene lost 5 bases, with 14 bases spanning the gap. Per the germline V gene, CDR1 is SGHRS and CDR2 is YFSETQ. CDR3 protein: CASSLGPGVEETQYF. Written as DNA, the CDR3 is TGCGCCAGCAGCTTGGGCCCGGGAGTGGAGGAGACCCAGTACTTC.

This clonotype was seen at least ten times. A read error may account for a junction end that differs from germline. The gene calls are TRBV12-3 or TRBV12-4 and TRBJ1-1; tentative D call: TRBD1 (5 bases). This CDR3 spans 14 amino acids. The CDR3 nucleotides are TGTGCCAGCAGCTTAGGGGTGGTCGGCACTGAAGCTTTCTTT. It specifies CASSLGVVGTEAFF.

This clonotype was counted between two and nine times. Since no conserved phenylalanine or tryptophan closes the CDR3, a read error is the likely cause. The V call is TRBV6-1, the J call TRBJ2-5; tentatively, D is TRBD2 (6 bases). CDR3 length equals 15 residues. V lost 4 bases and J 5 bases, leaving 17 bases between the germline ends. Germline V gene sequence: CDR1 MNHNS, CDR2 SASEGT. CDR3 sequence (DNA): TGTGCCAGCAGTGGGGACGGGACTTCTTGGGAGACCCAGTACCTC. The encoded protein is CASSGDGTSWETQYL.

This clonotype came up many times. The CDR3 here is CASSEGLAGGFETQYF. Here the CDR3 DNA reads TGTGCCAGCAGCGAAGGACTAGCGGGAGGGTTCGAGACCCAGTACTTC. The chain has TRBV12-3 or TRBV12-4 and TRBJ2-5; TRBD2 agrees at 15 bases. V lost 6 bases to trimming and J lost 5 bases; unmatched junction nucleotides: 7. This CDR3 has 16 amino acids.

The chain joins TRBV6-5 to TRBJ1-1; no definite D call. This CDR3 comprises 17 residues. CDR1 and CDR2 from the germline V gene are MNHEY and SVGAGI. V was clipped by 5 bases and J by 0 bases, with 19 bases between them. CDR3 coding DNA: TGTGCCAGCAGTACCGATTACGGAGCCGGGTTGAACACTGAAGCTTTCTTT. Translating gives CASSTDYGAGLNTEAFF.